The 20 T cell receptor beta chains given below trace back to one sample, sequenced in a study of blood T cells in healthy people across ages. Primed by a sample-barcoded 5' primer and a J-beta primer mix, a second PCR proceeded for about 6 to 12 cycles. In TCRdb, the 5' RACE reads were re-called with MiXCR into one record per CDR3 protein. The table shows hundreds of thousands of distinct CDR3 sequences, with roughly 50% occurring only once. The sample comprised blood. These receptor sequences come from a man aged 25 to 40 in good health.

J is TRBJ2-5 and V is TRBV27; 9 nucleotides agree with TRBD2. CDR3 length: 14 amino acids. The J segment lost 4 bases and the V segment lost 6 bases, leaving 6 bases of the junction unmatched. Germline V gene data show CDR1 as MNHEY and CDR2 as SMNVEV (reference sequence). This chain's CDR3 is CASRTLAGGETQYF. CDR3 DNA sequence: TGTGCCAGCAGGACACTAGCGGGTGGAGAGACCCAGTACTTC.

This chain joins TRBV11-2 and TRBJ2-1, with TRBD2 matching over 9 bases. TRBJ2-7 explains the end of the DNA better; the J call may be wrong. Germline assignment: CDR1 SGHAT and CDR2 FQNNGV. The CDR3 runs 16 residues. The CDR3 DNA is TGTGCCAGCAGCCCAATAGCGGGAGTGTCCTACAATGAGCAGTACTTC. Translating it yields CASSPIAGVSYNEQYF.

The chain couples TRBV4-2 to TRBJ1-2; no reliable D call. V lost 1 base to trimming and J lost 9 bases, with 12 bases between them. Germline assignment: CDR1 LGHNA and CDR2 YNFKEQ. The length of the CDR3 is 13 residues. The CDR3 DNA follows: TGTGCCAGCAGCCAAGTCGCAGGCGCGCGCTACACCTTC. This codes for CASSQVAGARYTF.

The V gene is TRBV7-9, the J gene TRBJ2-7, with D possibly matching TRBD1 (5 bases). Trimming took off 5 bases at V and 0 bases at J, with 17 bases between the two ends. This CDR3 contains 16 residues. Germline V gene data show CDR1 as SEHNR and CDR2 as FQNEAQ (reference sequence). CDR3 sequence: CASSVMTAPYSYEQYF. The CDR3, as DNA: TGTGCCAGCAGCGTAATGACAGCGCCGTACTCCTACGAGCAGTACTTC.

This clonotype was found many times. V gene TRBV27 combines with J gene TRBJ2-7; D gene ambiguous. Germline V gives CDR1 MNHEY, CDR2 SMNVEV (reference sequence). This CDR3 comprises 13 residues. V was trimmed by 2 bases and J by 2 bases, leaving 7 bases between them. CDR3 sequence (DNA): TGTGCCAGCAGTTTAAGGCAGACCTACGAGCAGTACTTC. It is translated as CASSLRQTYEQYF.

The rearrangement links TRBV20-1 to TRBJ2-5; 10 nucleotides align to TRBD2. The tail of the sequence fits TRBJ2-7 better, so the J call may be wrong. The CDR3 is 15 amino acids. Germline-derived CDR1 and CDR2 are DFQATT and SNEGSKA (reference sequence). The CDR3 protein is CSARRPSGSSHEQYF. CDR3 nucleotide sequence: TGCAGTGCTAGACGACCTAGCGGGAGTTCCCACGAGCAGTACTTC.

The V gene is TRBV6-1, the J gene TRBJ2-2, with D perhaps given as TRBD1 or TRBD2 (6 bases each). Trimming took off 4 bases at V and 5 bases at J, with 17 bases between the two ends. The germline gives CDR1 MNHNS, CDR2 SASEGT. There are 16 residues in the CDR3. Here the CDR3 reads CASSVWGASLTGELFF. The DNA of the CDR3 is TGTGCCAGCAGTGTATGGGGGGCGAGTCTGACCGGGGAGCTGTTTTTT.

This clonotype appeared a few times. V usage is TRBV7-8 and J usage is TRBJ2-1; no clear D gene. The germline V and J ends were trimmed by 2 bases and 0 bases, with 5 bases remaining between them. The CDR3 is 14 residues long. The V gene's germline CDR1 is SGHVS and CDR2 FQNEAQ. CDR3 nucleotides: TGTGCCAGCAGCTTACCCAGCTCCTACAATGAGCAGTTCTTC. Translating gives CASSLPSSYNEQFF.

J is TRBJ2-7 and V is TRBV6-5; 7 positions agree with TRBD1. The CDR3 is 14 amino acids. Germline values: CDR1 MNHEY, CDR2 SVGAGI. V gave up 6 bases and J gave up 2 bases; unmatched junction bases: 7. In nucleotides, the CDR3 is TGTGCCAGCAGCCGGACGCAGGGGGCCTACGAGCAGTACTTC. It specifies CASSRTQGAYEQYF.

The V call is TRBV20-1, the J call TRBJ2-1, with 8 bases fitting TRBD2. This CDR3 is built from 13 residues. With 8 bases clipped from V and 4 bases from J, the junction kept 7 bases outside the gene matches. Germline-derived CDR1 and CDR2 are DFQATT and SNEGSKA (reference sequence). As DNA, the CDR3 is TGCAGTAAGAAGCGGGAGTCATACAATGAGCAGTTCTTC. Protein sequence: CSKKRESYNEQFF.

This sequence joins TRBV4-2 and TRBJ2-7, with D possibly matching TRBD2 (6 bases). V was clipped by 1 base and J by 8 bases, with 21 bases between them. The CDR3 is 16 residues long. Germline values: CDR1 LGHNA, CDR2 YNFKEQ. The CDR3 loop reads CASSQAVYGSADQQYF. In DNA form, the CDR3 reads TGTGCCAGCAGCCAAGCGGTCTACGGGAGCGCGGATCAGCAGTACTTC.

The chain is built from TRBV6-2 or TRBV6-3 and TRBJ2-4; either TRBD1 or TRBD2 may supply D (6 bases each). CDR3 length: 15 residues. Trimming took 7 bases from V and 3 from J, leaving 16 bases between them. Germline V gives CDR1 MNHEY, CDR2 SVGEGT. The CDR3 region is CASIFGGTFKNIQYF. The CDR3 nucleotides read TGTGCCAGCATTTTTGGCGGGACATTCAAAAACATTCAGTACTTC.

This clonotype showed up just once. The gene calls are TRBV7-2 and TRBJ2-7, with 11 bases fitting TRBD1. V shed 1 base, J shed 2 bases, and the junction held 7 bases outside the gene matches. Germline CDR1 is SGHTA and CDR2 is FQGNSA. This CDR3 contains 17 residues. The CDR3 nucleotides read TGTGCCAGCAGCTTAGGGGGGGGACAGGGGGAGCCCTACGAGCAGTACTTC. This translates into CASSLGGGQGEPYEQYF.

This chain links TRBV7-2 with TRBJ2-3, with D perhaps TRBD2 (7 bases). Germline CDR1 is SGHTA and CDR2 is FQGNSA. The CDR3 is 13 residues long. V was shortened by 10 bases and J by 5 bases, with 16 bases between the two germline ends. This CDR3 reads CATGGRGGDTQYF. The CDR3 DNA is TGTGCCACCGGGGGGCGGGGAGGAGATACGCAGTATTTT.

The chain employs TRBV2 and TRBJ2-5; D remains unclear. CDR1 is SNHLY and CDR2 is FYNNEI in the germline V gene. V was cut by 7 bases and J by 4 bases, with 7 bases left in between. The CDR3 consists of 11 residues. The CDR3 DNA sequence: TGTGCCAGCACCAGCGTAGAGACCCAGTACTTC. This encodes CASTSVETQYF.

The chain combines TRBV7-9 with TRBJ2-1; the D gene is possibly TRBD2 (6 bases). The CDR3 spans 16 residues. Germline loops: CDR1 SEHNR, CDR2 FQNEAQ (reference sequence). Trimming removed 7 bases from V and 1 base from J, with 17 bases in between. The CDR3 DNA follows: TGTGCCAGCACCCTCGGCCAGGGACTTTCCTACAATGAGCAGTTCTTC. It translates to CASTLGQGLSYNEQFF.

This clonotype was detected a few times. V gene TRBV7-2 combines with J gene TRBJ2-7, with TRBD1 matching 10 bases. Unmatched junction bases numbered 3, after V lost 3 bases and J lost 1 base. The CDR3 is 15 amino acids. The germline V gene encodes CDR1 SGHTA and CDR2 FQGNSA. The CDR3 coding sequence is TGTGCCAGCAGCTTGGGACAGGGGTCTTCCTACGAGCAGTACTTC. Amino acids: CASSLGQGSSYEQYF. Variable domain in full (rest from reference TRBV7-2 and TRBJ2-7): GAGVSQSPSNKVTEKGKDVELRCDPISGHTALYWYRQSLGQGLEFLIYFQGNSAPDKSGLPSDRFSAERTGGSVSTLTIQRTQQEDSAVYLCASSLGQGSSYEQYFGPGTRLTVT.

The chain carries TRBV7-9 and TRBJ2-1; a weak D match, TRBD1 (5 bases). The CDR3 consists of 13 residues. Trimming cost V 5 bases and J 9 bases, with 14 bases left between them. The germline V gene has CDR1 SEHNR and CDR2 FQNEAQ (reference sequence). The DNA of the CDR3 is TGTGCCAGCAGCGTATCAGGGCCCCGTGAGCAGTTCTTC. Translated: CASSVSGPREQFF. Filled out from reference TRBV7-9 and TRBJ2-1, the complete variable domain reads DTGVSQNPRHKITKRGQNVTFRCDPISEHNRLYWYRQTLGQGPEFLTYFQNEAQLEKSRLLSDRFSAERPKGSFSTLEIQRTEQGDSAMYLCASSVSGPREQFFGPGTRLTVL.

As concerns this clonotype: Because it lacks the conserved phenylalanine or tryptophan at the end, this CDR3 is likely a read error. The V and J genes are TRBV7-2 and TRBJ2-1, with 9 bases fitting TRBD2. The CDR3 is made up of 16 amino acids. Germline CDR1 is SGHTA and CDR2 is FQGNSA. V was pared by 5 bases and J by 1 base, with 6 bases of the junction left unmatched. This chain's CDR3 is CASSHVAGESYNEQFC. CDR3 DNA: TGTGCCAGCAGCCACGTAGCGGGAGAATCCTACAATGAGCAGTTCTGC.

A few counts support this clonotype. This chain connects TRBV2 to TRBJ1-2, with 8 nucleotides matching TRBD1. The CDR3 sequence is 13 residues long. The V segment lost 6 bases and the J segment 4 bases; nucleotides outside the gene matches: 4. Germline V gene data show CDR1 as SNHLY and CDR2 as FYNNEI. CDR3 in amino acids: CASRRGQVYGYTF. The CDR3 region has the DNA TGTGCCAGCAGGCGGGGACAGGTCTATGGCTACACCTTC.